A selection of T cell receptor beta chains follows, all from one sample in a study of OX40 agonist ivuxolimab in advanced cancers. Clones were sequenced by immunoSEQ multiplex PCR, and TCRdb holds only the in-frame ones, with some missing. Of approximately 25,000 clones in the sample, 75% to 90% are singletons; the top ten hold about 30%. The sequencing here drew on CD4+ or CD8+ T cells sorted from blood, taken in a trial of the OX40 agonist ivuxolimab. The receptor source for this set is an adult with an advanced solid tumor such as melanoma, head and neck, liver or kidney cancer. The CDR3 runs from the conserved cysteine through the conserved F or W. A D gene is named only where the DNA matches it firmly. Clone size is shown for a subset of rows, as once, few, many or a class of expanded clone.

CDR3nt: TGTGCCAGCATCCGTTGGACAGGGCCCTCTGGGGCCAACGTCCTGACTTTC; CDR3aa: CASIRWTGPSGANVLTF; v_gene: TRBV7-9; j_gene: TRBJ2-6; abundance: medium-sized; d_gene: TRBD1
CDR3nt: TGTGCCAGCAGAGAGGTTTACTACGAGCAGTACTTC; CDR3aa: CASREVYYEQYF; v_gene: TRBV27; j_gene: TRBJ2-7; abundance: -; d_gene: -
CDR3nt: TGTGCCAGCAGCGTAGAGGGAGGCACCTTAAACATTCAGTACTTC; CDR3aa: CASSVEGGTLNIQYF; v_gene: TRBV9; j_gene: TRBJ2-4; abundance: -; d_gene: -
CDR3nt: TGTGCCAGCAGCTTAGCGGGGGGCACAGATACGCAGTATTTT; CDR3aa: CASSLAGGTDTQYF; v_gene: TRBV7-3; j_gene: TRBJ2-3; abundance: -; d_gene: TRBD2
CDR3nt: TGTGCCAGCAGCTTCGGCGGGCAATCCTACGAGCAGTACTTC; CDR3aa: CASSFGGQSYEQYF; v_gene: TRBV7-3; j_gene: TRBJ2-7; abundance: -; d_gene: -
CDR3nt: TGTGCCAGCAGTTTCTTATTTGGGACTAGCGGGTATGAGCAGTTCTTC; CDR3aa: CASSFLFGTSGYEQFF; v_gene: TRBV28; j_gene: TRBJ2-1; abundance: -; d_gene: TRBD2
CDR3nt: TGTGCCAGCAGCTTATGGGGGGTAGAGACCCAGTACTTC; CDR3aa: CASSLWGVETQYF; v_gene: TRBV7-3; j_gene: TRBJ2-5; abundance: medium-sized; d_gene: -
CDR3nt: TGCAGCGTCGCCGGGACCAGTGGACTCACTGAAGCTTTCTTT; CDR3aa: CSVAGTSGLTEAFF; v_gene: TRBV29-1; j_gene: TRBJ1-1; abundance: -; d_gene: -
CDR3nt: TGCGCCAGCAGCCAAAGCCCATTCCGGAAGGCTACTGGAAACACCATATATTTT; CDR3aa: CASSQSPFRKATGNTIYF; v_gene: TRBV4-1; j_gene: TRBJ1-3; abundance: -; d_gene: -
CDR3nt: TGTGCCAGCAGCCCTGGAAAGGGGACCTTGGAGCAGTACTTC; CDR3aa: CASSPGKGTLEQYF; v_gene: TRBV9; j_gene: TRBJ2-7; abundance: -; d_gene: -
CDR3nt: TGTGCCAGCAGCTTATGGGACCTAGATACGCAGTATTTT; CDR3aa: CASSLWDLDTQYF; v_gene: TRBV7-3; j_gene: TRBJ2-3; abundance: -; d_gene: -
CDR3nt: TGTGCCAGCAGCGTACAGGGGGGGTTTGCTACAGATACGCAGTATTTT; CDR3aa: CASSVQGGFATDTQYF; v_gene: TRBV9; j_gene: TRBJ2-3; abundance: -; d_gene: -
CDR3nt: TGTGCCAGCGCAAAGGGGGACAATGAGCAGTTCTTC; CDR3aa: CASAKGDNEQFF; v_gene: TRBV27; j_gene: TRBJ2-1; abundance: -; d_gene: -
CDR3nt: TGTGCCAGTAGTATGTTACTAGCGAGTGATTATGAGCAGTTCTTC; CDR3aa: CASSMLLASDYEQFF; v_gene: TRBV19; j_gene: TRBJ2-1; abundance: -; d_gene: TRBD2
CDR3nt: TGTGCCAGCAGTGCCATTAGCGGGAGGGCTCTTCGCAATGAGCAGTTCTTC; CDR3aa: CASSAISGRALRNEQFF; v_gene: TRBV28; j_gene: TRBJ2-1; abundance: -; d_gene: TRBD2
CDR3nt: TGTGCCAGCAGTGGGCTTGGGAGGGAATGGTGGACAGATACGCAGTATTTT; CDR3aa: CASSGLGREWWTDTQYF; v_gene: TRBV25-1; j_gene: TRBJ2-3; abundance: -; d_gene: TRBD2
CDR3nt: TGTGCCAGCAGTTTGTCCGGGACAGGATCCCAGCCCCAGCATTTT; CDR3aa: CASSLSGTGSQPQHF; v_gene: TRBV6-6; j_gene: TRBJ1-5; abundance: -; d_gene: TRBD1
CDR3nt: TGTGCCAGCAAAAACTGGGACAGCAACTATGGCTACACCTTC; CDR3aa: CASKNWDSNYGYTF; v_gene: TRBV11-2; j_gene: TRBJ1-2; abundance: -; d_gene: TRBD1
CDR3nt: TGTGCCAGCAGTTACTCGATTGGGGGTTTAGAGGAGCAGTTCTTC; CDR3aa: CASSYSIGGLEEQFF; v_gene: TRBV6-5; j_gene: TRBJ2-1; abundance: -; d_gene: -
CDR3nt: TGTGCCAGCAGCTTACGAGGGACAGGGGTCCCCGGGGAGCTGTTTTTT; CDR3aa: CASSLRGTGVPGELFF; v_gene: TRBV5-4; j_gene: TRBJ2-2; abundance: -; d_gene: TRBD1
CDR3nt: TGTGCCAGCAGCCCTTACACAGGGGTAGGGGACACCTTC; CDR3aa: CASSPYTGVGDTF; v_gene: TRBV14; j_gene: TRBJ1-2; abundance: -; d_gene: TRBD1
CDR3nt: TGTGCCAGCAGCGTAGAGGCAGGGGCTAACTACGAGCAGTACTTC; CDR3aa: CASSVEAGANYEQYF; v_gene: TRBV9; j_gene: TRBJ2-7; abundance: -; d_gene: -
CDR3nt: TGTGCCAGCAGCATCGGCTACGAGCAGTACTTC; CDR3aa: CASSIGYEQYF; v_gene: TRBV7-9; j_gene: TRBJ2-7; abundance: -; d_gene: -
CDR3nt: TGTGCCAGCAGTTTATTTTTGGCGGGAGCCTACGAGCAGTACTTC; CDR3aa: CASSLFLAGAYEQYF; v_gene: TRBV27; j_gene: TRBJ2-7; abundance: -; d_gene: TRBD2
CDR3nt: TGTGCCAGCAGCTTAAGCCGGGCTACCACAGATACGCAGTATTTT; CDR3aa: CASSLSRATTDTQYF; v_gene: TRBV7-6; j_gene: TRBJ2-3; abundance: -; d_gene: -
CDR3nt: TGTGCCAGCAGCTTAGGCCTAGCGGGAGGGCTAAGCTCTCTCGAGCAGTACTTC; CDR3aa: CASSLGLAGGLSSLEQYF; v_gene: TRBV11-1; j_gene: TRBJ2-7; abundance: -; d_gene: TRBD2
CDR3nt: TGTGCCAGCAGTTACTCGAATTTACAGAGGCTGTTTTTT; CDR3aa: CASSYSNLQRLFF; v_gene: TRBV6-5; j_gene: TRBJ1-4; abundance: -; d_gene: -